Each of the 18 T cell receptor beta chains below was sequenced from the same sample in a study of T-cell reconstitution after alpha-beta-depleted transplantation in children. A library of TCRbeta sequences, prepared with unique molecular identifiers, was generated. TCRdb re-derived calls from the PCR reads in MiXCR, one entry per CDR3 protein. The table has 450,000 to 600,000 distinct CDR3 sequences, 10% to 15% seen once. The sequencing used PBMCs, mostly from graft donor cells, collected 360 days after TCRalphabeta/CD19-depleted stem cell transplant. These receptors all come from a male patient between 10 and 17 years old who had a stem cell transplant for acute myeloid leukemia, so the T cells may come from the graft donor.

The rearrangement joins TRBV7-9 to TRBJ2-1; 8 bases fit TRBD2. CDR1 is SEHNR, CDR2 FQNEAQ, per germline (reference sequence). This CDR3 has 15 amino acids. V lost 5 bases to trimming and J lost 4 bases; unmatched junction nucleotides: 7. The CDR3 DNA reads as TGTGCCAGCAGCCCAGTTGGGACTAGATACAATGAGCAGTTCTTC. It is translated as CASSPVGTRYNEQFF.

This clonotype was detected only a few times. CDR3 loop: CASSSFGRFQETQYF. The CDR3 DNA sequence: TGTGCCAGCAGCTCTTTCGGACGGTTCCAAGAGACCCAGTACTTC. J is TRBJ2-5 and V is TRBV5-6; D unclear. The CDR3 is 15 residues long. Germline V gives CDR1 SGHDT, CDR2 YYEEEE. The V gene lost 3 bases and the J gene lost 1 base, with 13 bases spanning the gap.

This clonotype was observed at least ten times. V and J are TRBV4-3 and TRBJ2-7, with 9 positions matching TRBD1. The CDR3 has 15 residues. After removal of 2 bases from V and 5 bases from J, the junction contained 7 bases not matched to a gene. Germline lookup yields CDR1 LGHNA and CDR2 YSLEER. The CDR3 DNA reads TGCGCCAGCAGCCAACTGAACAGGGGGCGTGACGAGCAGTACTTC. Translated, it gives CASSQLNRGRDEQYF.

The table lists this clonotype with a few counts. V is TRBV28 and J is TRBJ2-7, with TRBD2 matching 9 bases. Germline lookup yields CDR1 MDHEN and CDR2 SYDVKM. Losses at the gene ends were 6 bases for V and 1 base for J; bases not matched to a gene: 7. The CDR3 is made up of 15 amino acids. CDR3 amino acids: CASSLRLAESYEQYF. The CDR3 DNA sequence: TGTGCCAGCAGCCTTCGACTAGCGGAATCCTACGAGCAGTACTTC.

This sequence joins TRBV7-9 and TRBJ1-3, with D possibly matching TRBD1 (6 bases). This CDR3 is 14 amino acids long. V was pared by 3 bases and J by 7 bases, with 13 bases between. Germline V lookup: CDR1 SEHNR, CDR2 FQNEAQ (reference sequence). This CDR3 is CASSFPGTYNTIYF. CDR3 bases: TGTGCCAGCAGCTTTCCCGGGACATACAACACCATATATTTT.

This clonotype turned up a few times. The chain employs TRBV20-1 and TRBJ2-3, with unresolved D. Between the trimmed V and J ends, which lost 5 bases and 0 bases, there was a span of 3 bases. From germline, CDR1 is DFQATT and CDR2 SNEGSKA (reference sequence). The CDR3 length is 11 residues. CDR3 coding DNA: TGCAGTGCTTGGAGCACAGATACGCAGTATTTT. It codes for CSAWSTDTQYF.

This clonotype was observed a few times. This chain links TRBV12-3 or TRBV12-4 with TRBJ2-1; D uncertain. This CDR3 contains 12 residues. Trimming pared 6 bases from V and 8 bases from J, leaving 11 bases between. The CDR3 protein is CASSPRIDEQFF. In DNA form, the CDR3 reads TGTGCCAGCAGCCCCCGTATCGATGAGCAGTTCTTC.

The chain joins TRBV29-1 to TRBJ2-7; tentative D call: TRBD1 (6 bases). Germline V gene sequence: CDR1 SQVTM, CDR2 ANQGSEA. There are 12 residues in the CDR3. Trimming took 4 bases from V and 6 from J, leaving 13 bases between them. The CDR3 DNA follows: TGCAGCGTTGGAGGGGGTACCGGCGAGCAGTACTTC. Translated, it gives CSVGGGTGEQYF.

This clonotype has just a few counts. V is TRBV21-1 and J is TRBJ2-7. TRBV21-1 is a known pseudogene. The CDR3 is made up of 16 amino acids. The CDR3 spells CASTHHGRIVSYEQYF. The CDR3 bases are TGTGCCAGCACCCACCACGGACGGATCGTTTCCTACGAGCAGTACTTC.

This clonotype was detected a few times. J is TRBJ2-7 and V is TRBV6-1; 8 bases match TRBD2. The length of the CDR3 is 15 residues. Trimming cost V 6 bases and J 1 base; bases outside gene matches: 8. Germline V lookup: CDR1 MNHNS, CDR2 SASEGT. CDR3 region: CASSFSGSRSYEQYF. The DNA of the CDR3 is TGTGCCAGCAGCTTCAGCGGGAGTAGATCCTACGAGCAGTACTTC.

This clonotype was observed a handful of times. At one end, the junction sequence differs from germline, possibly due to a read error. V is TRBV28 and J is TRBJ2-7; D unclear. This CDR3 region has 18 residues. The V gene's germline CDR1 is MDHEN and CDR2 SYDVKM. The CDR3 DNA sequence: TGTGCCAGCAGTTTTTGGTACCCCGAGCGCAACCACTCGCACGACTCCCACTTC. This codes for CASSFWYPERNHSHDSHF.

At least ten counts were recorded for this clonotype. CDR3 nucleotides: TGCAGTGCTAGAGATTTGACTAGCACCGCAGATACGCAGTATTTT. Its translation is CSARDLTSTADTQYF. The rearrangement joins TRBV20-1 to TRBJ2-3; TRBD2 agrees at 7 bases. The CDR3 covers 15 residues. After removal of 0 bases from V and 4 bases from J, the junction contained 7 bases not matched to a gene. CDR1 DFQATT and CDR2 SNEGSKA come from the germline V gene (reference sequence).

The chain couples TRBV7-9 to TRBJ2-1, with 8 bases fitting TRBD1. Germline-derived CDR1 and CDR2 are SEHNR and FQNEAQ (reference sequence). J gave up 0 bases and V 5 bases, and 6 bases lay outside the gene matches. The CDR3 has 16 residues. CDR3 amino acids: CASSPRDRTSYNEQFF. In DNA, the CDR3 is TGTGCCAGCAGCCCTCGGGACAGGACCTCCTACAATGAGCAGTTCTTC.

The gene calls are TRBV3-1 and TRBJ1-3; 8 nucleotides match TRBD1. Losses at the gene ends were 4 bases for V and 1 base for J; bases not matched to a gene: 12. Per germline, CDR1 LGHDT and CDR2 YNNKEL (reference sequence). The CDR3 contains 18 residues. DNA for the CDR3: TGTGCCAGCAGCCCACTTTCCGGACAGGGATTTTCTGGAAACACCATATATTTT. It yields the protein CASSPLSGQGFSGNTIYF.

This chain uses TRBV9 with TRBJ2-1, with 8 bases lining up with TRBD2. The CDR3 is 14 residues long. V trimming: 0 bases; J trimming: 8 bases; junction bases outside the gene matches: 4. Germline CDR1 is SGDLS and CDR2 is YYNGEE. CDR3 in amino acids: CASSVGTSPYEQFF. CDR3 coding DNA: TGTGCCAGCAGCGTAGGGACTAGCCCATATGAGCAGTTCTTC.

The table lists this clonotype with many counts. The gene calls are TRBV3-1 and TRBJ2-7, with 9 bases lining up with TRBD1. Trimming cost V 3 bases and J 2 bases; bases outside gene matches: 8. Germline CDR1 LGHDT, CDR2 YNNKEL (reference sequence). There are 16 residues in the CDR3. The CDR3 bases are TGTGCCAGCAGCCACCGGACAGGGGCAATGGCCTACGAGCAGTACTTC. Amino acids: CASSHRTGAMAYEQYF.

This clonotype was counted at least ten times. The rearrangement joins TRBV5-1 to TRBJ2-5; 7 bases align to TRBD2. Trimming took 0 bases from V and 4 from J; bases not matched to a gene: 3. This CDR3 is built from 14 residues. Germline loops: CDR1 SGHRS, CDR2 YFSETQ. As DNA, the CDR3 is TGCGCCAGCAGCTTGGATACGGGAGGAGAGACCCAGTACTTC. Its protein product is CASSLDTGGETQYF.

V usage is TRBV3-1 and J usage is TRBJ2-7; D might be TRBD1 (6 bases). CDR1 and CDR2 from the germline V gene are LGHDT and YNNKEL (reference sequence). V gave up 2 bases and J gave up 1 base, with 18 bases separating them. This CDR3 comprises 17 residues. The CDR3, as DNA: TGTGCCAGCAGCCAACTCCGCGTAGCAGGGGCATCCTACGAGCAGTACTTC. It translates to CASSQLRVAGASYEQYF.